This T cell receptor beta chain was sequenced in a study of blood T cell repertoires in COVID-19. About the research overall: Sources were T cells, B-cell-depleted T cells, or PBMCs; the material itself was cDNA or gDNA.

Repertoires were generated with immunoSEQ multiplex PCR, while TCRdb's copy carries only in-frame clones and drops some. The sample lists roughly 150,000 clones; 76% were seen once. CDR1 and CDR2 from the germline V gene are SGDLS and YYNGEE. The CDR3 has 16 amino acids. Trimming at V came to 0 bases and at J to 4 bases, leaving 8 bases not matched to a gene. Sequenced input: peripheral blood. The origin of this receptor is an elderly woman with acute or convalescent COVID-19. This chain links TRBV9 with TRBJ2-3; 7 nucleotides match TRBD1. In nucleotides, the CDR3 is TGTGCCAGCAGCGTAGGTACAGGGGCTTCCGCAGATACGCAGTATTTT. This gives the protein CASSVGTGASADTQYF.